This T cell receptor beta chain appears in the sequencing data of a study of cytomegalovirus exposure and HLA in healthy donors. Overall study: A later analysis reported the 100 to 150 validation repertoires used the same platform as the approximately 660 first-cohort repertoires.

The V gene lost 1 base and the J gene lost 5 bases, with 14 bases spanning the gap. This CDR3 is 15 amino acids long. CDR1 and CDR2 from the germline V gene are SEHNR and FQNEAQ (reference sequence). Assay: immunoSEQ multiplex PCR; the TCRdb copy retains only in-frame clones and omits some. The data contain roughly 230,000 clones, roughly 91% of them singletons. The chain couples TRBV7-9 to TRBJ2-5, with unresolved D. The TCR comes from a woman aged 25 to 39 in good health and CMV-seronegative. Sequencing was performed on PBMCs. The CDR3 DNA follows: TGTGCCAGCAGCTTAGGGTCCGCTTCCTCGGAGACCCAGTACTTC. It translates to CASSLGSASSETQYF. Supplemented by reference TRBV7-9 and TRBJ2-5, the full variable domain reads DTGVSQNPRHKITKRGQNVTFRCDPISEHNRLYWYRQTLGQGPEFLTYFQNEAQLEKSRLLSDRFSAERPKGSFSTLEIQRTEQGDSAMYLCASSLGSASSETQYFGPGTRLLVL.